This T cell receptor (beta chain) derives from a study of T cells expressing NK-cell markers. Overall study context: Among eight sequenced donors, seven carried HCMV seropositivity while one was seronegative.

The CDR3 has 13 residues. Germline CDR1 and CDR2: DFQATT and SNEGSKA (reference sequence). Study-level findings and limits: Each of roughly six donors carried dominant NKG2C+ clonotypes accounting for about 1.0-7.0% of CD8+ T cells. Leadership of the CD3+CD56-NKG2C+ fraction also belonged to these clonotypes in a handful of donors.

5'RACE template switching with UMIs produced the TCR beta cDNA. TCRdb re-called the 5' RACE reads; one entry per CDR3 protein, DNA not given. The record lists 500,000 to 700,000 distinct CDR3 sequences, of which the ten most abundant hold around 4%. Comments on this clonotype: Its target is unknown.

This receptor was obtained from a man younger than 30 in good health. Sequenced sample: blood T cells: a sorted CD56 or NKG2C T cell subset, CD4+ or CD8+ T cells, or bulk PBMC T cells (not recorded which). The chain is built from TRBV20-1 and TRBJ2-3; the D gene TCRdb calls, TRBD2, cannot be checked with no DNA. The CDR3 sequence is CSVTSGREDTQYF.